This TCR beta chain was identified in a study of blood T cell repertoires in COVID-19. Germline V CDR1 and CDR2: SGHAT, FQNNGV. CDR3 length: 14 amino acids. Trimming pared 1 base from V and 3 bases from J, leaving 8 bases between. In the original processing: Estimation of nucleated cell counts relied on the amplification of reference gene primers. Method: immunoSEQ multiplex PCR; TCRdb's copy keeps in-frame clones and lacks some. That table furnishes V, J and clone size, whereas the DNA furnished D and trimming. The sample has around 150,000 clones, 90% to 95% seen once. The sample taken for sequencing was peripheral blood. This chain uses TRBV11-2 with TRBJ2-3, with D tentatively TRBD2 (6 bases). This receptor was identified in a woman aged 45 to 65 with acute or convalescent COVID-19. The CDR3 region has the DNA TGTGCCAGCAGCTTAGGGGGGGAAACAGATACGCAGTATTTT. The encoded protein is CASSLGGETDTQYF.